The clone carrying this T cell receptor (beta chain) was seen more than once but under ten times. The data were obtained in a study of tumor-infiltrating lymphocytes in oesophageal squamous cell carcinoma. TCRdb analysed the PCR reads with MiXCR anew, one entry per CDR3 protein. The table lists approximately 7,800 distinct CDR3 sequences, approximately 15% of them singletons. V gave up 5 bases and J gave up 4 bases; unmatched junction bases: 17. Germline CDR1 and CDR2: MNHNS and SASEGT. The CDR3 runs 18 residues. The specimen sequenced was blood. The rearrangement links TRBV6-1 to TRBJ1-2; 9 nucleotides align to TRBD1. This receptor was taken from a male donor with esophageal squamous cell carcinoma. The CDR3 DNA reads TGTGCCAGCAGTTCCCTACCGGGACAGGGAAGTTCTAGCTATGGCTACACCTTC. Residues: CASSSLPGQGSSSYGYTF.